This T cell receptor (beta chain) was captured by sequencing in a study of control samples from healthy donors and cancer patients. V was shortened by 4 bases and J by 6 bases, with 20 bases between the two germline ends. This CDR3 region has 16 residues. CDR1 and CDR2 from the germline V gene are LNHDA and SQIVND (reference sequence). Sequenced by immunoSEQ multiplex PCR; TCRdb stores in-frame clones only, minus some. The sample carries tens of thousands of clones, roughly 80% recorded once. The chain carries TRBV19 and TRBJ2-3; TRBD2 is a possible D gene (7 bases). The origin of this receptor is an older man in good health. The sample comprised blood. The CDR3: CASSTHSLAGADTQYF. As DNA, the CDR3 is TGTGCCAGTAGTACTCACTCCTTGGCGGGGGCTGATACGCAGTATTTT.